This passage covers 23 T cell receptor beta chains from one sample sequenced in a study of human T cells and chemical hapten exposure. This sample's time point: patch test 1, 2 weeks after DPC sensitization. Regarding treatment: therapeutic diphenylcyclopropenone sensitization with weekly scalp DPC. TCRdb itself ran the RACE reads through MiXCR, one entry per CDR3 protein. The sample records 350,000 or so distinct CDR3 sequences, 5.5% to 8% being singletons. The sample was whole blood, taken in connection with sensitization to the hapten diphenylcyclopropenone (DPC). The receptors shown here come from a woman between 18 and 30 years old with alopecia areata. Some clones in this sample may be carry-over from other donors' samples.

This clonotype turned up a few times. J is TRBJ1-1 and V is TRBV6-1; no firm D call. V lost 2 bases and J 10 bases, leaving 5 bases between the germline ends. The germline CDR1 and CDR2 sequences are MNHNS and SASEGT. The CDR3 has 10 amino acids. Here the CDR3 reads CASSERSAFF. The CDR3 region has the DNA TGTGCCAGCAGTGAAAGGTCAGCTTTCTTT.

In this sample, this clonotype turned up a few times. CDR3 coding DNA: TGCGCCAGCAGCCAAGATTCTTACCCACTCTCAGCGGGGGGTCTTCGGGAGCAGTTCTTC. Protein: CASSQDSYPLSAGGLREQFF. The chain joins TRBV4-1 to TRBJ2-1, with 9 bases lining up with TRBD2. V was pared by 0 bases and J by 10 bases, with 22 bases of the junction left unmatched. Germline V lookup: CDR1 MGHRA, CDR2 YSYEKL. CDR3 length equals 20 residues.

This clonotype has ten or more counts. The V and J genes are TRBV5-1 and TRBJ2-1, with 8 bases that match TRBD2. The CDR3 spans 13 residues. The V segment lost 5 bases and the J segment 9 bases; nucleotides outside the gene matches: 7. The germline CDR1 and CDR2 sequences are SGHRS and YFSETQ. The CDR3 region has the DNA TGCGCCAGCAGTACGGGGGGGCCAGGTGAGCAGTTCTTC. This translates into CASSTGGPGEQFF.

In this sample, this clonotype turned up a few times. The CDR3, as DNA: TGTGCCAGCAGCCAAGATCCGCCCAGGGGAGGCGGCTATGGCTACACCTTC. Protein: CASSQDPPRGGGYGYTF. The V gene is TRBV14, the J gene TRBJ1-2, with D tentatively TRBD1 (6 bases). The V gene's germline CDR1 is SGHDN and CDR2 FVKESK. This CDR3 region has 17 residues. Trimming left V 0 bases short and J 4 bases short, with 18 bases between. Complete variable domain (other parts from reference TRBV14 and TRBJ1-2): EAGVTQFPSHSVIEKGQTVTLRCDPISGHDNLYWYRRVMGKEIKFLLHFVKESKQDESGMPNNRFLAERTGGTYSTLKVQPAELEDSGVYFCASSQDPPRGGGYGYTFGSGTRLTVV.

This clonotype was seen many times. This rearrangement joins TRBV6-1 to TRBJ1-1; 7 bases are a match to TRBD1. This CDR3 has 13 amino acids. The germline gives CDR1 MNHNS, CDR2 SASEGT. The ends lost 6 bases at V and 3 bases at J; junction bases unmatched: 4. The CDR3 DNA is TGTGCCAGCAGATGGACAGGTGACACTGAAGCTTTCTTT. Translated: CASRWTGDTEAFF.

The rearrangement links TRBV28 to TRBJ2-1; 7 nucleotides agree with TRBD2. Germline V gene lookup returns CDR1 MDHEN and CDR2 SYDVKM. This CDR3 is 16 amino acids long. With 6 bases clipped from V and 2 bases from J, the junction kept 10 bases outside the gene matches. CDR3 residues: CASRLSPGRAYNEQFF. CDR3 nucleotides: TGTGCCAGCAGATTAAGCCCGGGGAGGGCCTACAATGAGCAGTTCTTC.

The CDR3 sequence: CATRALADEQFF. The CDR3 nucleotides are TGTGCCACCAGAGCCCTCGCGGATGAGCAGTTCTTC. The V call is TRBV15, the J call TRBJ2-1, with D unclear. The germline gives CDR1 LNHNV, CDR2 YYDKDF (reference sequence). Trimming removed 6 bases from V and 8 bases from J, with 11 bases in between. This CDR3 is built from 12 residues.

The V and J genes are TRBV27 and TRBJ1-5; D call uncertain. Trimming removed 3 bases at V and 3 bases at J, with 15 bases between. Germline assignment: CDR1 MNHEY and CDR2 SMNVEV (reference sequence). The CDR3 runs to 16 residues. CDR3 residues: CASSLTQDLLNQPQHF. As DNA, the CDR3 is TGTGCCAGCAGTTTGACTCAGGACCTACTCAATCAGCCCCAGCATTTT.

CDR3 nucleotide sequence: TGTGCCAGCAGCCGGACAGGGGAAAAACTGTTTTTT. Translation: CASSRTGEKLFF. The chain couples TRBV3-1 to TRBJ1-4; 8 bases agree with TRBD1. Unmatched junction bases numbered 0, after V lost 4 bases and J lost 8 bases. This CDR3 has 12 amino acids. Germline CDR1 LGHDT, CDR2 YNNKEL (reference sequence).

This clonotype occurred many times. The V call is TRBV28, the J call TRBJ2-4; weak D call: TRBD1 (6 bases). V lost 7 bases, J lost 0 bases, and 16 bases lay in between. The CDR3 runs to 16 residues. Germline V CDR1 and CDR2: MDHEN, SYDVKM. CDR3 nucleotide sequence: TGTGCCAGCACCCAAGCAGGGGCGGTAGCCAAAAACATTCAGTACTTC. Its protein product is CASTQAGAVAKNIQYF.

A few counts support this clonotype. At one end the junction does not follow the germline gene, possibly because of a read error. J is TRBJ1-1 and V is TRBV7-2; D is unresolved. This CDR3 is 17 amino acids long. The germline V gene has CDR1 SGHTA and CDR2 FQGNSA. CDR3 DNA sequence: TGTGCCAGCAGCTTAGTTTATCCCCAGGCTGGGAACCCTGAAGCTTTCTTT. Protein sequence: CASSLVYPQAGNPEAFF.

The gene calls are TRBV6-2 or TRBV6-3 and TRBJ2-3, with a tentative D call TRBD2 (5 bases). Germline V gene data show CDR1 as MNHEY and CDR2 as SVGEGT. The CDR3 sequence is 17 residues long. Trimming stripped 0 bases from V and 1 base from J, with 14 bases between. The DNA for the CDR3 is TGTGCCAGCAGTTACTCGACAAGTCTAGCAGGCACAGATACGCAGTATTTT. This translates into CASSYSTSLAGTDTQYF.

The V gene is TRBV24-1, the J gene TRBJ2-7; D remains ambiguous. The germline V gene encodes CDR1 KGHDR and CDR2 SFDVKD. V was shortened by 3 bases and J by 2 bases, with 10 bases between the two germline ends. The CDR3 totals 14 residues. The CDR3 loop is CATSDPLRAYEQYF. For the CDR3, the DNA is TGTGCCACCAGTGATCCCCTACGGGCCTACGAGCAGTACTTC.

In this sample, this clonotype turned up many times. The chain has TRBV7-8 and TRBJ2-7, with D uncertain. The CDR3 is 13 amino acids. Germline CDR1 reads SGHVS; CDR2 reads FQNEAQ. The germline V and J ends were trimmed by 5 bases and 7 bases, with 15 bases remaining between them. The CDR3 DNA follows: TGTGCCAGCAGCCGGACGCACCTGAGGGAGCAGTACTTC. Residues: CASSRTHLREQYF.

This clonotype has only a few counts. The chain uses TRBV9 and TRBJ1-2; D might be TRBD1 (5 bases). The length of the CDR3 is 14 residues. The germline V gene has CDR1 SGDLS and CDR2 YYNGEE. V lost 0 bases and J lost 2, with 8 bases in between. The CDR3 spells CASSVEGENYGYTF. In nucleotides, the CDR3 is TGTGCCAGCAGCGTAGAAGGGGAGAACTATGGCTACACCTTC.

Many counts were recorded for this clonotype. The genes are TRBV27 and TRBJ2-2; TRBD1 might be the D (6 bases). The germline V gene encodes CDR1 MNHEY and CDR2 SMNVEV (reference sequence). V was pared by 6 bases and J by 4 bases, with 12 bases between. The CDR3 has 14 amino acids. CDR3 DNA: TGTGCCAGCAGCCGTGGACAGAGCACCGGGGAGCTGTTTTTT. Its translation: CASSRGQSTGELFF.

Only a few counts were recorded for this clonotype. The chain is built from TRBV6-6 and TRBJ1-4; D possibly corresponds to TRBD1 (5 bases). From germline, CDR1 is MNHNY and CDR2 SVGAGI (reference sequence). The CDR3 is 15 amino acids. Trimming removed 0 bases from V and 5 bases from J, with 10 bases in between. Written as DNA, the CDR3 is TGTGCCAGCAGTTACTCGAACAGGCTCAATGAAAAACTGTTTTTT. The encoded protein is CASSYSNRLNEKLFF.

This clonotype was picked up many times. The chain links TRBV4-3 to TRBJ2-3; D perhaps matches TRBD2 (6 bases). V was pared by 0 bases and J by 3 bases, with 13 bases between. This CDR3 is built from 16 residues. The germline CDR1 and CDR2 sequences are LGHNA and YSLEER. DNA for the CDR3: TGCGCCAGCAGCCAAGATTCGGGGGTCGAAACAGATACGCAGTATTTT. Translation: CASSQDSGVETDTQYF.

This chain joins TRBV7-9 and TRBJ2-5; a weak D match, TRBD2 (7 bases). Per the germline V gene, CDR1 is SEHNR and CDR2 is FQNEAQ (reference sequence). V was cut by 3 bases and J by 5 bases, with 13 bases left in between. CDR3 length equals 14 residues. CDR3 region: CASSFAGARETQYF. The CDR3 DNA follows: TGTGCCAGCAGCTTCGCGGGGGCCAGGGAGACCCAGTACTTC.

This chain joins TRBV10-3 and TRBJ1-2; D is uncertain. The CDR3 length is 13 residues. The germline gives CDR1 ENHRY, CDR2 SYGVKD. Trimming left V 2 bases short and J 3 bases short, with 7 bases between. This CDR3 reads CAISEKADYGYTF. CDR3 in DNA: TGTGCCATCAGTGAGAAGGCCGACTATGGCTACACCTTC.

The chain combines TRBV29-1 with TRBJ2-7, with D perhaps given as TRBD1 or TRBD2 (5 bases each). The CDR3 extends over 12 amino acids. Germline V gene lookup returns CDR1 SQVTM and CDR2 ANQGSEA. The ends were cut back, 6 bases at V and 0 bases at J, with 9 bases in the middle. The CDR3 reads CSVQGDSYEQYF. CDR3 nucleotide sequence: TGCAGCGTCCAGGGAGACTCCTACGAGCAGTACTTC.

The table lists this clonotype with a few counts. This chain uses TRBV7-9 with TRBJ1-4, with D perhaps TRBD1 (6 bases). This CDR3 is 17 amino acids long. V lost 6 bases, J lost 8 bases, and 25 bases lay in between. Germline assignment: CDR1 SEHNR and CDR2 FQNEAQ (reference sequence). The chain's CDR3 is CASSRAFGTPEREKLFF. The CDR3 region has the DNA TGTGCCAGCAGTCGCGCCTTTGGGACACCAGAAAGAGAAAAACTGTTTTTT. The whole variable domain, filled in from reference TRBV7-9 and TRBJ1-4, reads DTGVSQNPRHKITKRGQNVTFRCDPISEHNRLYWYRQTLGQGPEFLTYFQNEAQLEKSRLLSDRFSAERPKGSFSTLEIQRTEQGDSAMYLCASSRAFGTPEREKLFFGSGTQLSVL.

The V call is TRBV21-1, the J call TRBJ2-2. TRBV21-1 is flagged as a pseudogene. This CDR3 comprises 12 residues. As DNA, the CDR3 is TGTGCCAGCAGCAAGAGAATCGGGGAGCTGTTTTTT. Its protein product is CASSKRIGELFF.